The rows below give T cell receptor beta chains drawn from one sample of a study of blood T cells in healthy people across ages. TCRdb ran MiXCR on the 5' RACE reads and lists one entry per CDR3 protein. The sample lists about 750,000 distinct CDR3 sequences, less than 70% occurring once. The material sequenced was blood. The receptors were gathered from an older man in good health. Each CDR3 is given with its conserved first and last residue. Fields, in order: CDR3 DNA, CDR3 protein, D gene, J gene, V gene, clone size. The D gene is left open where the match is weak. Clone size is not always given. Where it is, it says once, few, many or a class for expanded clones.

DNA: TGTGCCAGCAGCTTGAGAAGAGGTCAAGAGACCCAGTACTTC
CDR3: CASSLRRGQETQYF
D: .
J: TRBJ2-5
V: TRBV5-5
size: .

DNA: TGCGCCAGCAGCCCGGACTCATCGAATACGCAGTATTTT
CDR3: CASSPDSSNTQYF
D: .
J: TRBJ2-3
V: TRBV5-1
size: .

DNA: TGTGCCAGCAGCGTAGAAGGGACAGACTACACCTTC
CDR3: CASSVEGTDYTF
D: TRBD1
J: TRBJ1-2
V: TRBV9
size: few

DNA: TGCAGCGTTAACAGGGCCTATGGCTACACCTTC
CDR3: CSVNRAYGYTF
D: .
J: TRBJ1-2
V: TRBV29-1
size: .

DNA: TGTGCCAGCAGCGTGGGCAGGGGGCACGAGCAGTACTTC
CDR3: CASSVGRGHEQYF
D: TRBD1
J: TRBJ2-7
V: TRBV5-6
size: .

DNA: TGTGCCAGCAGTTTCGAGTCGGGTCTTGGCTACACCTTC
CDR3: CASSFESGLGYTF
D: .
J: TRBJ1-2
V: TRBV12-3/TRBV12-4
size: once

DNA: TGCGCCAGCAACCCATTCGGAGTAATGGGCACCGGGGAGCTGTTTTTT
CDR3: CASNPFGVMGTGELFF
D: .
J: TRBJ2-2
V: TRBV5-1
size: few

DNA: TGTGCCAGCAGTCCCCGGGCGGGGGCCCTTAGATACGCGTATTTT
CDR3: CASSPRAGALRYAYF
D: .
J: TRBJ2-3
V: TRBV6-5
size: .

DNA: TGTGCCAGCAGTGAAAGGGCGAACGGCGAGCAGTACTTC
CDR3: CASSERANGEQYF
D: .
J: TRBJ2-7
V: TRBV2
size: few

DNA: TGCGCCAGCAGCTCTCTTGGGGGCCCGACTAGCACAGATACGCAGTATTTT
CDR3: CASSSLGGPTSTDTQYF
D: .
J: TRBJ2-3
V: TRBV5-1
size: .

DNA: TGTGCCAGCAGTTTAGGGTTGGACAGTGGACGTGGGGGCTACACCTTC
CDR3: CASSLGLDSGRGGYTF
D: .
J: TRBJ1-2
V: TRBV12-3/TRBV12-4
size: .